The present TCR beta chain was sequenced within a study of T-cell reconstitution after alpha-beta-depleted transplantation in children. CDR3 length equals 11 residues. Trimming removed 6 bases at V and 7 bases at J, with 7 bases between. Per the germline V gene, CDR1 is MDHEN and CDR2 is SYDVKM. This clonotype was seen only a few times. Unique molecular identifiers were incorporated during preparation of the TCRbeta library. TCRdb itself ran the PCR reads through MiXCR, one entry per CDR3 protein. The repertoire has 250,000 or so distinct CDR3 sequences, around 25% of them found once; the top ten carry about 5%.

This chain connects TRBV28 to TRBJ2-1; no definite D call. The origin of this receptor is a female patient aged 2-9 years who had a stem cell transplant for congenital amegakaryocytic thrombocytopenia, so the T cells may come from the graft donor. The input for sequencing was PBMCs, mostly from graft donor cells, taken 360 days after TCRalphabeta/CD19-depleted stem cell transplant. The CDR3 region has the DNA TGTGCCAGCAGCCGGAAAAATGAGCAGTTCTTC. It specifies CASSRKNEQFF.